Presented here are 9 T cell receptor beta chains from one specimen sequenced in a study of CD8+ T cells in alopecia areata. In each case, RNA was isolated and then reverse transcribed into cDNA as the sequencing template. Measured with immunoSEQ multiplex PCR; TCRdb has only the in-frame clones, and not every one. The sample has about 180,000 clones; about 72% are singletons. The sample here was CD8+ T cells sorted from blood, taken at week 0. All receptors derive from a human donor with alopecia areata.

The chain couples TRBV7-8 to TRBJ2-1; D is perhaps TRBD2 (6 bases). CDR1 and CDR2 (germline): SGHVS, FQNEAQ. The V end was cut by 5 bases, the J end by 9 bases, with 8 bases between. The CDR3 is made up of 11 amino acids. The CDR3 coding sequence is TGTGCCAGCAGCCAGCGGGTTGAGCAGTTCTTC. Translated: CASSQRVEQFF.

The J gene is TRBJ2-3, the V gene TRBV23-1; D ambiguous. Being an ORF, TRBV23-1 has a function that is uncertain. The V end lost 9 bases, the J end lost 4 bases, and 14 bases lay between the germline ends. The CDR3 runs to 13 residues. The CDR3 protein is CARTEVSADTQYF. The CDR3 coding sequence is TGCGCCAGAACGGAAGTTTCCGCAGATACGCAGTATTTT.

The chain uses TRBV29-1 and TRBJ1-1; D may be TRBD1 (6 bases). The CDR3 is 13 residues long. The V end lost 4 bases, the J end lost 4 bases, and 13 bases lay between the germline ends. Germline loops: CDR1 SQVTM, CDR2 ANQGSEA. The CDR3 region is CSVAGGPVTEAFF. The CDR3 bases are TGCAGCGTTGCCGGGGGCCCGGTCACTGAAGCTTTCTTT.

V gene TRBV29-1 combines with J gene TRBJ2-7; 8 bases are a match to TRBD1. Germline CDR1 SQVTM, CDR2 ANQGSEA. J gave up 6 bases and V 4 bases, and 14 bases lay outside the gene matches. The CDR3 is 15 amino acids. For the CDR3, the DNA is TGCAGCGTTGCCCCAGGGAGCCAGGGGGCTGGCGAGCAGTACTTC. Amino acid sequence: CSVAPGSQGAGEQYF.

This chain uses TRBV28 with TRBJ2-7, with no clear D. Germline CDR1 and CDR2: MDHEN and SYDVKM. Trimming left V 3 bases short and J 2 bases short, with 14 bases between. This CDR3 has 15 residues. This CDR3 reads CASSFIRTDAYEQYF. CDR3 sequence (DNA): TGTGCCAGCAGTTTCATCCGGACCGACGCCTACGAGCAGTACTTC.

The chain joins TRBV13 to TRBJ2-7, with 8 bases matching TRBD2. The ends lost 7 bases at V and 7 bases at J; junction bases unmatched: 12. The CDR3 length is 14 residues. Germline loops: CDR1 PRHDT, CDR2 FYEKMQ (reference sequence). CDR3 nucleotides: TGTGCCAGCACTCCCGGGAGGGGTAGCCTAGAGCAGTACTTC. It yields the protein CASTPGRGSLEQYF.

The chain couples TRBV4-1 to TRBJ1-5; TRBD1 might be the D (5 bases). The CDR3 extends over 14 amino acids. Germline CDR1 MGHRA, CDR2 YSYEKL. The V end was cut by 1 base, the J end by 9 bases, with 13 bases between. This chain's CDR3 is CASSQGGGEWPQHF. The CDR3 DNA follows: TGCGCCAGCAGCCAAGGGGGAGGGGAATGGCCCCAGCATTTT.

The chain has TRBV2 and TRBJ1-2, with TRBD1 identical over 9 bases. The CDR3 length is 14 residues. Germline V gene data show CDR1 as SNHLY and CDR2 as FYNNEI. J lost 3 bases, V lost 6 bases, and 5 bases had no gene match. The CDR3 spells CASRRDREDYGYTF. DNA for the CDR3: TGTGCCAGCAGGAGGGACAGGGAGGACTATGGCTACACCTTC.

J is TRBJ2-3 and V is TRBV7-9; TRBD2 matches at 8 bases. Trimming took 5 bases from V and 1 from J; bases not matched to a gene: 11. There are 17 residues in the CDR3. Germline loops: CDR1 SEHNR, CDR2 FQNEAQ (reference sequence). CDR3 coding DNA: TGTGCCAGCAGCAGCACTAGCGGATTCCTAGGCACAGATACGCAGTATTTT. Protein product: CASSSTSGFLGTDTQYF.